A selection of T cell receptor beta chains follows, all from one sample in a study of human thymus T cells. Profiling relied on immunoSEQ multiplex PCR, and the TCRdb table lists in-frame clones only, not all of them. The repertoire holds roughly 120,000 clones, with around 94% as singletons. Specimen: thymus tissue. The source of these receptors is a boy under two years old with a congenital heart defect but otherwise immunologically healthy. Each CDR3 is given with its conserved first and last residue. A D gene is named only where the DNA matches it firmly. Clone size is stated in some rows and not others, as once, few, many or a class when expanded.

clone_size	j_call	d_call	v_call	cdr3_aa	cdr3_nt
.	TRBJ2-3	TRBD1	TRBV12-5	CASGFGQGDTDTQYF	TGTGCTAGTGGTTTCGGACAGGGGGACACAGATACGCAGTATTTT
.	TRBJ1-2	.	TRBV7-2	CASSRRERHYGYTF	TGTGCCAGCAGCCGAAGAGAGCGTCACTATGGCTACACCTTC
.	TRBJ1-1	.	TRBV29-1	CSVELTNTEAFF	TGCAGCGTTGAACTCACGAACACTGAAGCTTTCTTT
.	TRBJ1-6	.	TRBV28	CASSFRGGGSPLHF	TGTGCCAGCAGTTTTAGGGGGGGAGGATCACCCCTCCACTTT
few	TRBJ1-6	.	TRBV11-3	CASSSGTGSPLHF	TGTGCCAGCAGCTCGGGGACCGGTTCACCCCTCCACTTT
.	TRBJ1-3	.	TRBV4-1	CASSQPNNRDAGNTIYF	TGCGCCAGCAGCCAACCAAATAACAGGGATGCGGGAAACACCATATATTTT
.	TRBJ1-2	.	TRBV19	CASYRDYGYTF	TGTGCCAGTTACAGGGACTATGGCTACACCTTC
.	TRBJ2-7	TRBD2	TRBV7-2	CASSPRLAGVYEQYF	TGTGCCAGCAGCCCGCGACTAGCGGGGGTGTACGAGCAGTACTTC
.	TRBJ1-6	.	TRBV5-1	CASSLVQGRNSPLHF	TGCGCCAGCAGCTTGGTTCAGGGGAGAAATTCACCCCTCCACTTT
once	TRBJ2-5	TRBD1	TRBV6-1	CASSEARGLQETQYF	TGTGCCAGCAGTGAAGCCAGGGGGCTCCAAGAGACCCAGTACTTC
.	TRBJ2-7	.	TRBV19	CASSIKPYEQYF	TGTGCCAGTAGTATTAAGCCCTACGAGCAGTACTTC
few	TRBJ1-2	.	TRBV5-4	CASSLGGSGYTF	TGTGCCAGCAGCTTGGGGGGGAGCGGCTACACCTTC
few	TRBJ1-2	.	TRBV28	CASSLSSRGGYTF	TGTGCCAGCAGTTTATCTTCCCGGGGGGGCTACACCTTC
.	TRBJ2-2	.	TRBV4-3	CASSLLRGQYTGELFF	TGCGCCAGCAGCCTCCTCCGGGGACAATACACCGGGGAGCTGTTTTTT
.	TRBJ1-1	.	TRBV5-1	CASSPYRAVGTEAFF	TGCGCCAGCAGCCCCTACAGGGCGGTTGGCACTGAAGCTTTCTTT
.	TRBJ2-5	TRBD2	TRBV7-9	CASSPQASGGETQYF	TGTGCCAGCAGCCCACAGGCTAGCGGGGGAGAGACCCAGTACTTC
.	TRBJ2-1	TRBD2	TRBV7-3	CASSPRGSGGKQFF	TGTGCCAGCAGCCCCCGAGGTAGCGGGGGAAAGCAGTTCTTC
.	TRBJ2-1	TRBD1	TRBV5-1	CASSSQPGTDGEQFF	TGCGCCAGCAGCTCCCAGCCCGGGACAGACGGTGAGCAGTTCTTC
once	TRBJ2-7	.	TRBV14	CASSQEELVYYEQYF	TGTGCCAGCAGCCAAGAAGAACTGGTATACTACGAGCAGTACTTC
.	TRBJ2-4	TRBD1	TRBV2	CASSEATGDQNIQYF	TGTGCCAGCAGTGAAGCGACAGGGGACCAAAACATTCAGTACTTC
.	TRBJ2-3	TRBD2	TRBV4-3	CASSQEASGGGGDTQYF	TGCGCCAGCAGCCAAGAGGCTAGCGGGGGGGGAGGGGATACGCAGTATTTT
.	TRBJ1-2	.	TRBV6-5	CASSLGEGDYGYTF	TGTGCCAGCAGTCTGGGTGAAGGAGACTATGGCTACACCTTC
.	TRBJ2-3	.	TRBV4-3	CASSQGTNRTDTQYF	TGCGCCAGCAGCCAAGGGACTAACCGCACAGATACGCAGTATTTT
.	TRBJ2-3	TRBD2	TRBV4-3	CASSPQGSSGGPSDTQYF	TGCGCCAGCAGCCCCCAAGGGTCTAGCGGGGGGCCGTCGGATACGCAGTATTTT
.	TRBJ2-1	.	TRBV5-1	CASSPKVGIAAYNEQFF	TGCGCCAGCAGCCCCAAAGTGGGAATAGCGGCCTACAATGAGCAGTTCTTC
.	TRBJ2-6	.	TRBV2	CASSLIFSGANVLTF	TGTGCCAGCAGCCTGATATTCTCTGGGGCCAACGTCCTGACTTTC
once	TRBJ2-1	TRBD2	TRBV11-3	CASSANLGGALNEQFF	TGTGCCAGCAGCGCAAATCTCGGGGGGGCCCTCAATGAGCAGTTCTTC
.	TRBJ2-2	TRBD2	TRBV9	CASSARTSGGANTGELFF	TGTGCCAGCAGCGCCCGGACTAGCGGGGGGGCGAACACCGGGGAGCTGTTTTTT
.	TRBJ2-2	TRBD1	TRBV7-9	CASSSTGQGGGELFF	TGTGCCAGCAGCTCCACCGGACAGGGGGGCGGGGAGCTGTTTTTT
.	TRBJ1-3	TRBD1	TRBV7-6	CASSFGTGRSGNTIYF	TGTGCCAGCAGCTTTGGGACAGGCCGCTCTGGAAACACCATATATTTT
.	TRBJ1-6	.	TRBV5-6	CASSQNRPVPPYNSPLHF	TGTGCCAGCAGCCAGAATCGTCCTGTTCCCCCCTATAATTCACCCCTCCACTTT
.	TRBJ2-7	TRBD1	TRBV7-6	CASSLTPGQGYEQYF	TGTGCCAGCAGCCTCACTCCGGGACAGGGCTACGAGCAGTACTTC
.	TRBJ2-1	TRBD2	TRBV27	CASSLESGAGNEQFF	TGTGCCAGCAGTTTAGAGAGCGGGGCGGGGAATGAGCAGTTCTTC
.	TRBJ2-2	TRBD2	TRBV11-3	CASTKKTSGDPNTGELFF	TGTGCCAGCACCAAAAAGACTAGCGGGGACCCGAACACCGGGGAGCTGTTTTTT
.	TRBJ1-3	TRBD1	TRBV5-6	CASSGGRQGPGNTIYF	TGTGCCAGCAGTGGAGGGCGACAGGGCCCTGGAAACACCATATATTTT
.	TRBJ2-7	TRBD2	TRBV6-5	CASSYLTSFHEQYF	TGTGCCAGCAGTTACCTGACTAGCTTCCACGAGCAGTACTTC
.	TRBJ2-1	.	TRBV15	CATSRDGLKQSLNNEQFF	TGTGCCACCAGCAGAGATGGGCTCAAACAATCCCTTAACAATGAGCAGTTCTTC